The sequence of this T cell receptor (beta chain) was determined in a study of blood T cells in healthy people across ages. A second roughly 7 to 11 cycle PCR used barcoded and J-beta primers. The template-switch adaptor was a 5' adaptor with 12 random nucleotides. It tagged each cDNA molecule. TCRdb processed the 5' RACE reads anew with MiXCR; each CDR3 protein has one entry. The sample consists of 1.5 million or so distinct CDR3 sequences, approximately 42% of them appearing once. Germline values: CDR1 SQVTM, CDR2 ANQGSEA. V shed 7 bases and J 5 bases; nucleotides not matched to a gene: 5. The CDR3 is 13 amino acids.

This receptor was identified in a young woman in good health. Sequenced material: blood. The rearrangement joins TRBV29-1 to TRBJ2-1, with 10 nucleotides matching TRBD1. CDR3 DNA sequence: TGCAGCGCCCGACAGGGGGCAAACAATGAGCAGTTCTTC. Translating it yields CSARQGANNEQFF.